These 14 T cell receptor beta chains originate from one sample sequenced in a study of T-cell memory formation after mild COVID-19. Using its own MiXCR run on the 5' RACE reads, TCRdb lists one record per CDR3 protein. Here the sample spans 50,000 to 75,000 distinct CDR3 sequences, 9.3% being singletons. The sequenced material came from PBMCs or a T cell subset sorted from them (not recorded which). Source of these receptors: a man between 18 and 35 years old who had mild COVID-19 (a few samples of this study predate the infection). Cell type and time point are not known.

This clonotype has a handful of counts. The chain combines TRBV12-3 or TRBV12-4 with TRBJ1-2, with D perhaps matching TRBD1 (6 bases). The CDR3 is made up of 15 amino acids. V gave up 5 bases and J gave up 8 bases, with 21 bases separating them. The CDR3 loop reads CASSPPFTGKWGYTF. The CDR3 DNA sequence: TGTGCCAGCAGTCCGCCCTTCACAGGGAAGTGGGGCTACACCTTC.

This clonotype was detected a few times. The J gene is TRBJ2-7, the V gene TRBV7-2, with D hard to call. V was clipped by 5 bases and J by 1 base, with 9 bases between them. The germline CDR1 and CDR2 sequences are SGHTA and FQGNSA. The CDR3 contains 13 residues. For the CDR3, the DNA is TGTGCCAGCAGCCACAGCGAGTCCTACGAGCAGTACTTC. Protein sequence: CASSHSESYEQYF.

The sample holds a few counts of this clonotype. The chain uses TRBV3-1 and TRBJ2-1; 8 nucleotides line up with TRBD1. The CDR3 loop spans 14 amino acids. V shed 3 bases, J shed 6 bases, and the junction held 4 bases outside the gene matches. Germline lookup yields CDR1 LGHDT and CDR2 YNNKEL (reference sequence). In DNA, the CDR3 is TGTGCCAGCAGCCACCGGGGGACAGGCAATGAGCAGTTCTTC. Translated, it gives CASSHRGTGNEQFF.

The table lists this clonotype with many counts. The chain carries TRBV12-3 or TRBV12-4 and TRBJ1-2; D is unresolved. The V gene lost 7 bases and the J gene lost 6 bases, with 15 bases spanning the gap. There are 13 residues in the CDR3. The CDR3 nucleotides read TGTGCCAGCAAGGAAGCCAATATGAATGGCTACACCTTC. Encoded protein: CASKEANMNGYTF.

V and J are TRBV7-7 and TRBJ1-4; D gene ambiguous. The CDR3 is 15 amino acids. Trimming cost V 1 base and J 7 bases, with 13 bases left between them. Germline V gene sequence: CDR1 SSHAT, CDR2 FNYEAQ (reference sequence). Written as DNA, the CDR3 is TGTGCCAGCAGCTTAGGTATTTCCAAGGGTGAAAAACTGTTTTTT. Translating it yields CASSLGISKGEKLFF.

Only a few counts were recorded for this clonotype. V usage is TRBV29-1 and J usage is TRBJ2-3; D unclear. V shed 5 bases and J shed 0 bases, with 6 bases lying between them. The germline V gene encodes CDR1 SQVTM and CDR2 ANQGSEA. The CDR3 runs to 12 residues. CDR3 residues: CSVFWSTDTQYF. The CDR3 DNA sequence: TGCAGCGTTTTTTGGAGCACAGATACGCAGTATTTT.

This clonotype was picked up many times. The chain combines TRBV5-5 with TRBJ1-3; no clear D gene. Trimming removed 0 bases from V and 4 bases from J, with 2 bases in between. The CDR3 has 12 residues. Germline assignment: CDR1 SGHKS and CDR2 YYEKEE (reference sequence). The CDR3 protein is CASSLDGNTIYF. DNA of the CDR3: TGTGCCAGCAGCTTGGACGGAAACACCATATATTTT.

This clonotype turned up a few times. V is TRBV27 and J is TRBJ2-2; D is undetermined. CDR1 is MNHEY and CDR2 is SMNVEV in the germline V gene (reference sequence). V dropped 4 bases and J dropped 3 bases, with 12 bases sitting between them. The CDR3 has 15 amino acids. CDR3 sequence reads: CASSSPSQDTGELFF. In DNA form, the CDR3 reads TGTGCCAGCAGTTCCCCCAGCCAGGACACCGGGGAGCTGTTTTTT.

The genes are TRBV7-2 and TRBJ2-7, with D possibly being TRBD2 (6 bases). Germline CDR1 SGHTA, CDR2 FQGNSA. The V end was cut by 4 bases, the J end by 4 bases, with 11 bases between. The CDR3 runs 13 residues. DNA of the CDR3: TGTGCCAGCAGCTCCGACGGAGGGTACGAGCAGTACGTC. Amino acids: CASSSDGGYEQYV.

This chain uses TRBV5-6 with TRBJ2-2, with 9 positions matching TRBD1. This CDR3 spans 16 amino acids. V gave up 4 bases and J gave up 5 bases; unmatched junction bases: 9. Germline V lookup: CDR1 SGHDT, CDR2 YYEEEE. CDR3 sequence reads: CASSISGTGPTGELFF. In DNA form, the CDR3 reads TGTGCCAGCAGCATCTCCGGGACAGGGCCTACCGGGGAGCTGTTTTTT.

V is TRBV4-1 and J is TRBJ2-2; 7 nucleotides match TRBD1. The ends lost 0 bases at V and 3 bases at J; junction bases unmatched: 10. The CDR3 contains 18 residues. Germline V gene sequence: CDR1 MGHRA, CDR2 YSYEKL. In DNA, the CDR3 is TGCGCCAGCAGCCAAGAAGTCTTCCGGGACAGCGACACCGGGGAGCTGTTTTTT. Residues: CASSQEVFRDSDTGELFF.

In this sample, this clonotype turned up many times. The J gene is TRBJ1-1, the V gene TRBV5-1, with 9 bases aligning to TRBD1. Germline lookup yields CDR1 SGHRS and CDR2 YFSETQ. Trimming at V came to 3 bases and at J to 1 base, leaving 7 bases not matched to a gene. The CDR3 totals 16 residues. The CDR3 spells CASSSTPGQGNTEAFF. CDR3 in DNA: TGCGCCAGCAGCTCGACCCCGGGACAGGGGAACACTGAAGCTTTCTTT.

This clonotype was counted at least ten times. V and J are TRBV7-2 and TRBJ2-3; TRBD2 aligns across 9 bases. The CDR3 sequence is 14 residues long. J was trimmed by 8 bases and V by 5 bases; bases with no gene match: 8. Germline CDR1 and CDR2: SGHTA and FQGNSA. CDR3 sequence reads: CASSTPTSGSTQYF. The CDR3 DNA is TGTGCCAGCAGCACGCCGACTAGCGGAAGTACGCAGTATTTT.

This chain joins TRBV20-1 and TRBJ1-4, with 8 bases matching TRBD1. Germline trimming cut 5 bases from V and 8 bases from J; bases unmatched to any gene: 7. Germline CDR1 is DFQATT and CDR2 is SNEGSKA (reference sequence). The CDR3 is made up of 13 amino acids. The CDR3 here is CSAYGQGPEKLFF. DNA of the CDR3: TGCAGTGCTTATGGACAGGGACCAGAAAAACTGTTTTTT.